The present TCR beta chain was sequenced within a study of graft-versus-host responses after intestinal transplantation (dated by TCRdb to about 2021). Broadly, across the study: The transplants that recipients got were multivisceral, liver-intestinal, or isolated intestinal. All recipients received anti-thymocyte globulin induction followed by maintenance tacrolimus and steroids for approximately 3 years. After intestinal transplantation, graft-versus-host and host-versus-graft alloreactive T cell clones were followed in the graft, circulation and bone marrow using bulk TCR-beta CDR3 sequencing. Alloreactive clones were identified by sequencing pre-transplant mixed lymphocyte reaction products and comparing them with unstimulated pre-transplant donor and recipient T cells. The cohort enrolled 20 to 30 intestinal transplant recipients, one of whom was a retransplant, and 3 patients without pretransplant specimens were excluded. A peak of at least 4% donor T cells among recipient peripheral blood mononuclear cells was the definition used for donor T cell macrochimerism. Rather than going through the commercial service, samples from a few later patients were sequenced in-house on an Illumina MiSeq and processed with MiXCR.

In the first month after transplant, blood samples were collected up to 4 times, and after that at least monthly when available. V loses 3 bases at its end and J loses 2 bases; junction bases beyond the gene matches: 7. Taken from cysteine to phenylalanine, the CDR3 has 17 residues. The CDR3 DNA has 51 bases and is translated from base 1. Via the germline V gene (reference sequence), CDR1 is GTSNPN and CDR2 SVGIG. Libraries were made using the immunoSEQ multiplex PCR assay. For most patients, genomic DNA was subjected to high-throughput TCR-beta CDR3 sequencing by Adaptive Biotechnologies. The study's own analysis went as follows. TCR sequencing data for more than 15 patients were retrieved from Adaptive's ImmunoSEQ software; three other patients were processed with MiXCR and VDJtools. CDR3 nucleotide sequences shared between donor and recipient were removed because their origin could not be assigned. To count as alloreactive, a clone needed at least 2-fold expansion over unstimulated cells and a minimum CFSE-low frequency of 0.002% (template counts) or 0.001% (read counts). Clones were considered mappable if detected in sequenced pre-transplant spleen, lymph node, or MLR CFSE-low populations of the donor or recipient. Cumulative frequency of alloreactive clones was calculated as a percentage of all sequences weighted by copy number. Held by TCRdb, this immuneACCESS table contains in-frame sequences only and omits some clones. Under half of the omission traces to an unresolved V gene where checked; the cause of the rest is unknown. That table furnishes V, J and clone size, whereas the DNA furnished D and trimming. The sample data list some 27,000 clones, and about 95% of these were observed just once. The top ten clones comprise 0.82% of the sample.

With regard to this clone: Which antigen it targets is not known. No per-base quality is available; no much larger clone lies one base away.

Study-level results and caveats: Early after transplant, peak levels of circulating GvH clones were associated with declines in HvG clones. The relatively low number and heterogeneity of intestinal transplant patients limited the conclusions. GvH clones were detected in recipient bone marrow, and some appeared earlier in ileal mucosa or blood, consistent with an intestinal mucosal origin. In the allografts of patients with donor T cell macrochimerism, GvH to HvG T cell clonal ratios were high.

The clonotype comes from a human patient who received an intestinal transplant, so some T cells may come from the graft donor. Material: PBMCs, obtained more than 29 days after intestinal transplant. The chain couples TRBV30 to TRBJ2-2; 12 nucleotides in the junction match TRBD2. The CDR3 is CAWRFRGLAGNTGELFF. The DNA is TGTGCCTGGAGGTTTCGAGGACTAGCGGGAAACACCGGGGAGCTGTTTTTT.